The 26 T cell receptor beta chains below come from one sample, sequenced in a study of vaccination and CD4 T cells after COVID-19. Treatment defined: roughly nine-day PBMC culture with coronavirus spike peptide pools or control peptides (ViraFEST assay). For these TCRs, the target antigens are not known. CD4+ T cells that had been cultured provided DNA sequenced with the Oncomine TCR Beta short-read assay. In TCRdb, the PCR reads were re-called with MiXCR into one record per CDR3 protein. The top ten clones hold 13% to 15% of a sample with about 14,000 distinct CDR3 sequences, more than 20% of them seen once. Specimen: cultured CD4+ T cells from blood. These TCRs come from a human donor with COVID-19.

V is TRBV12-3 or TRBV12-4 and J is TRBJ2-5, with TRBD1 matching over 10 bases. With V trimmed by 6 bases and J by 2 bases, 9 bases remained unmatched. The CDR3 length is 16 residues. CDR3 residues: CASRPGTGDRQETQYF. CDR3 bases: TGTGCCAGCAGGCCCGGGACAGGGGACCGTCAAGAGACCCAGTACTTC.

This clonotype has more than one count but fewer than ten. The gene calls are TRBV6-5 and TRBJ1-2; a weak D match, TRBD1 (6 bases). The CDR3 sequence is 14 residues long. CDR1 and CDR2 (germline): MNHEY, SVGAGI. V was cut by 0 bases and J by 7 bases, with 12 bases left in between. The CDR3: CASSYSQGTPGYTF. The CDR3 DNA sequence: TGTGCCAGCAGTTACTCGCAGGGGACGCCTGGCTACACCTTC.

This clonotype occurred a few times. This rearrangement joins TRBV28 to TRBJ2-7; 10 bases fit TRBD1. Germline values: CDR1 MDHEN, CDR2 SYDVKM. The CDR3 is made up of 18 amino acids. V lost 5 bases, J lost 0 bases, and 13 bases stayed unmatched. The CDR3, as DNA: TGTGCCAGCAGTCTACCGGGACAGGGGTATTGGGGCTCCTACGAGCAGTACTTC. As protein: CASSLPGQGYWGSYEQYF.

This clonotype appeared a few times. The chain recombines TRBV11-3 with TRBJ2-7, with D possibly matching TRBD1 (6 bases). Germline V gene lookup returns CDR1 SGHNT and CDR2 YENEEA. The V gene lost 6 bases and the J gene lost 0 bases, with 21 bases spanning the gap. The CDR3 contains 17 residues. The CDR3, as DNA: TGTGCCAGCAGTTTCGGACGTTGGGGGCAGAGCTCCTACGAGCAGTACTTC. Its translation: CASSFGRWGQSSYEQYF. Full variable domain (missing parts from reference TRBV11-3 and TRBJ2-7): EAGVVQSPRYKIIEKKQPVAFWCNPISGHNTLYWYLQNLGQGPELLIRYENEEAVDDSQLPKDRFSAERLKGVDSTLKIQPAELGDSAVYLCASSFGRWGQSSYEQYFGPGTRLTVT.

In its sample, this clonotype was seen a few times. The chain recombines TRBV7-2 with TRBJ2-7; D gene uncertain. V lost 4 bases and J lost 4, with 14 bases in between. This CDR3 spans 14 amino acids. Germline CDR1 is SGHTA and CDR2 is FQGNSA. CDR3 residues: CASSSGVLGYEQYF. The CDR3 DNA reads as TGTGCCAGCAGCTCCGGTGTCCTAGGGTACGAGCAGTACTTC.

The J gene is TRBJ2-3, the V gene TRBV7-6, with 12 positions matching TRBD2. CDR1 and CDR2 from the germline V gene are SGHVS and FNYEAQ. CDR3 length equals 17 residues. The junction had 7 bases not matched to a gene; V was cut back by 2 bases and J by 4 bases. The CDR3 spells CASSLIASGGAADTQYF. CDR3 sequence (DNA): TGTGCCAGCAGCTTAATTGCTAGCGGGGGGGCTGCAGATACGCAGTATTTT.

This clonotype has only a few counts. This chain links TRBV11-2 with TRBJ1-5; 8 bases agree with TRBD1. The germline CDR1 and CDR2 sequences are SGHAT and FQNNGV. Trimming removed 5 bases from V and 6 bases from J; junction bases left unmatched: 6. CDR3 length equals 14 residues. Here the CDR3 reads CASSATGAGQPQHF. The CDR3 nucleotides are TGTGCCAGCAGCGCGACAGGGGCCGGTCAGCCCCAGCATTTT.

The CDR3 DNA reads as TGTGCCAGCAGTGGGACCGATTATGGCTACACCTTC. Translated, it gives CASSGTDYGYTF. The genes are TRBV12-3 or TRBV12-4 and TRBJ1-2, with a weak D call TRBD1 (5 bases). The V end lost 5 bases, the J end lost 5 bases, and 9 bases lay between the germline ends. CDR3 length: 12 residues.

This chain connects TRBV19 to TRBJ2-5; D remains unclear. Trimming left V 10 bases short and J 4 bases short, with 13 bases between. Germline V gene data show CDR1 as LNHDA and CDR2 as SQIVND (reference sequence). The CDR3 has 12 residues. The CDR3 sequence: CATSSPGETQYF. CDR3 DNA sequence: TGTGCCACGTCCAGTCCGGGAGAGACCCAGTACTTC. The variable domain in full, completed from reference TRBV19 and TRBJ2-5, reads DGGITQSPKYLFRKEGQNVTLSCEQNLNHDAMYWYRQDPGQGLRLIYYSQIVNDFQKGDIAEGYSVSREKKESFPLTVTSAQKNPTAFYLCATSSPGETQYFGPGTRLLVL.

In its sample, this clonotype was seen a few times. V is TRBV7-2 and J is TRBJ1-6; 9 nucleotides agree with TRBD1. Germline V gives CDR1 SGHTA, CDR2 FQGNSA. This CDR3 has 17 amino acids. Germline trimming cut 2 bases from V and 10 bases from J; bases unmatched to any gene: 12. The CDR3 region is CASSLRAGTGTGSPLHF. In nucleotides, the CDR3 is TGTGCCAGCAGCTTACGGGCCGGGACAGGGACAGGATCACCCCTCCACTTT.

This clonotype is labeled as medium-sized. The V and J genes are TRBV19 and TRBJ1-2; TRBD1 aligns across 12 bases. With 6 bases clipped from V and 5 bases from J, the junction kept 10 bases outside the gene matches. The CDR3 consists of 16 residues. Germline-derived CDR1 and CDR2 are LNHDA and SQIVND (reference sequence). The CDR3 region has the DNA TGTGCCAGTAGAACTGCCGGGACAGGGGGCGTTTATGGCTACACCTTC. Protein: CASRTAGTGGVYGYTF.

Within the sample, this clonotype is medium-sized. The chain recombines TRBV27 with TRBJ1-6; D unclear. Germline V gives CDR1 MNHEY, CDR2 SMNVEV (reference sequence). This CDR3 spans 14 amino acids. V lost 2 bases and J lost 14, with 16 bases in between. The CDR3 nucleotides are TGTGCCAGCAGTTTAACCTCCGAGGGCCGGACCCTCCACTTT. Amino acids: CASSLTSEGRTLHF.

This clonotype was seen just once. This chain joins TRBV7-2 and TRBJ2-1; possible D gene TRBD1, 6 bases. V was shortened by 2 bases and J by 5 bases, with 16 bases between the two germline ends. Germline lookup yields CDR1 SGHTA and CDR2 FQGNSA. The CDR3 runs 16 residues. CDR3 amino acids: CASSLPTGTLNNEQFF. In nucleotides, the CDR3 is TGTGCCAGCAGCTTACCTACAGGGACCCTAAACAATGAGCAGTTCTTC.

This clonotype was seen a handful of times. The chain is built from TRBV6-1 and TRBJ2-1; D is undetermined. CDR1 and CDR2 (germline): MNHNS, SASEGT. Trimming removed 5 bases from V and 10 bases from J, with 12 bases in between. The CDR3 contains 12 residues. The CDR3 DNA sequence: TGTGCCAGCAGTCCGATCATGGGGGAGCAGTTCTTC. Translation gives CASSPIMGEQFF.

About this clonotype itself: A much larger clone is a single base away; this may be a read error. The CDR3 ends on some other residue instead of the conserved phenylalanine or tryptophan, so this is likely a read error. The chain uses TRBV19 and TRBJ1-3, with 9 bases that match TRBD1. Germline CDR1 is LNHDA and CDR2 is SQIVND (reference sequence). V gave up 7 bases and J gave up 2 bases; unmatched junction bases: 9. The CDR3 length is 16 residues. CDR3 region: CASTLQQGAAGNTIYS. For the CDR3, the DNA is TGTGCCAGTACACTCCAACAGGGGGCAGCTGGAAACACCATATATTCT.

This rearrangement joins TRBV7-8 to TRBJ1-1, with 9 bases matching TRBD1. The germline V gene encodes CDR1 SGHVS and CDR2 FQNEAQ. The CDR3 is made up of 14 amino acids. The trim removed 4 bases at V and 5 bases at J, leaving 5 bases unmatched. The CDR3 DNA reads TGTGCCAGCAGCTGGGGACAGGGTAAAACTGAAGCTTTCTTT. This encodes CASSWGQGKTEAFF.

The table lists this clonotype with a few counts. V usage is TRBV5-1 and J usage is TRBJ1-6; D is ambiguous. Trimming removed 4 bases from V and 7 bases from J, with 15 bases in between. The CDR3 length is 15 residues. The germline CDR1 and CDR2 sequences are SGHRS and YFSETQ. The CDR3 region is CASSLNGLGNSPLHF. The CDR3 DNA is TGCGCCAGCAGCCTAAACGGGCTTGGCAATTCACCCCTCCACTTT.

V usage is TRBV5-1 and J usage is TRBJ1-6; D call uncertain. This CDR3 region has 16 residues. Trimming left V 5 bases short and J 0 bases short, with 12 bases between. Germline CDR1 and CDR2: SGHRS and YFSETQ. DNA for the CDR3: TGCGCCAGCAGAGAGGGAGCCAGCTCCTATAATTCACCCCTCCACTTT. Protein: CASREGASSYNSPLHF.

This chain connects TRBV15 to TRBJ2-3; D perhaps matches TRBD2 (5 bases). Germline lookup yields CDR1 LNHNV and CDR2 YYDKDF (reference sequence). The CDR3 has 16 amino acids. Trimming left V 0 bases short and J 4 bases short, with 14 bases between. In DNA, the CDR3 is TGTGCCACCAGCAGAGATGGGCGGAGGTGGGCAGATACGCAGTATTTT. Its protein product is CATSRDGRRWADTQYF.

The chain recombines TRBV6-1 with TRBJ2-1; TRBD2 agrees at 11 bases. The CDR3 loop spans 15 amino acids. CDR1 is MNHNS, CDR2 SASEGT, per germline. The J segment lost 6 bases and the V segment lost 5 bases, leaving 6 bases of the junction unmatched. CDR3 bases: TGTGCCAGCAGTCCACTAGCGGGGGATTTCAATGAGCAGTTCTTC. Translation: CASSPLAGDFNEQFF.

The gene calls are TRBV4-1 and TRBJ1-2; no clear D gene. CDR1 and CDR2 (germline): MGHRA, YSYEKL. V shed 0 bases and J shed 4 bases, with 9 bases lying between them. This CDR3 region has 14 residues. The CDR3 DNA reads as TGCGCCAGCAGCCAAGATTCTTTCGGCTATGGCTACACCTTC. Its translation is CASSQDSFGYGYTF.

This clonotype was observed a handful of times. CDR3: CASSLRPHYEQYF. For the CDR3, the DNA is TGTGCCAGCAGTCTCCGGCCCCACTACGAGCAGTACTTC. V gene TRBV12-3 or TRBV12-4 combines with J gene TRBJ2-7; D is undetermined. This CDR3 spans 13 amino acids. Trimming removed 5 bases from V and 3 bases from J, with 11 bases in between.

This clonotype was observed a few times. V is TRBV20-1 and J is TRBJ2-7; a weak D match, TRBD2 (6 bases). The CDR3 has 13 residues. V lost 3 bases and J lost 3, with 12 bases in between. The germline gives CDR1 DFQATT, CDR2 SNEGSKA (reference sequence). The CDR3 coding sequence is TGCAGTGCTAGGGTTCCGGGGGTCTACGAGCAGTACTTC. Its protein is CSARVPGVYEQYF.

This chain uses TRBV10-3 with TRBJ2-3, with 11 bases identical to TRBD2. Germline CDR1 ENHRY, CDR2 SYGVKD. Losses at the gene ends were 9 bases for V and 4 bases for J; bases not matched to a gene: 6. There are 14 residues in the CDR3. For the CDR3, the DNA is TGTGCCATTAGCGGGGGGGCCGTCTCAGATACGCAGTATTTT. Its protein product is CAISGGAVSDTQYF.

This clonotype was seen a few times. The V gene is TRBV29-1, the J gene TRBJ2-3; D is unclear. This CDR3 is built from 13 residues. V lost 3 bases and J lost 4, with 11 bases in between. The germline V gene has CDR1 SQVTM and CDR2 ANQGSEA. The CDR3 DNA reads as TGCAGCGTTGAGACCACTCTCGCAGATACGCAGTATTTT. Translation: CSVETTLADTQYF.

The CDR3 loop is CASSLRQGRASNYGYTF. The CDR3 nucleotides read TGTGCCAGCAGTCTTCGACAGGGTAGGGCCTCTAACTATGGCTACACCTTC. The chain is built from TRBV12-3 or TRBV12-4 and TRBJ1-2; 7 nucleotides agree with TRBD1. This CDR3 is built from 17 residues. V was clipped by 5 bases and J by 0 bases; unmatched bases: 12.